A selection of T cell receptor beta chains follows, all from one sample in a study of blood T cells in healthy people across ages. Each CDR3 protein gets one entry after TCRdb re-called the 5' RACE reads with MiXCR. This table has about 970,000 distinct CDR3 sequences, around 54% appearing once. Sequences were obtained from blood. These receptors were taken from a woman aged 55-70 years in good health. CDR3s leave out the opening cysteine and the closing phenylalanine or tryptophan. The D gene is left open where the match is weak. Expanded clones get a size class; other rows say once, few or many, or leave the size out.

v_gene	d_gene	abundance	CDR3aa
TRBV11-2	.	.	ASSLARGGVYEQY
TRBV4-2	.	.	ASSQVRPGRRGDTEAF
TRBV11-2	.	.	ASSLGTYVGAQY
TRBV10-3	.	.	AISESSGSETQY
TRBV6-5	.	.	ASSYLAANAGTEAF
TRBV30	TRBD2	few	AWSRGSYEQY
TRBV20-1	.	.	SVLQGGGAYEQY
TRBV20-1	TRBD1	.	SARPDRRSYEQY
TRBV20-1	TRBD2	.	SARELAENYEQY
TRBV20-1	.	.	SAREDGNTEAF
TRBV6-1	.	.	ASTRSGRDTQY
TRBV4-2	.	.	ASSQDLRGDNEQF
TRBV2	.	many	ASSLFGGSSGANVLT
TRBV7-2	.	.	ASSGGPNYEQY
TRBV20-1	.	.	SANRVDETQY
TRBV9	.	.	ASSAEYRGQGADYGYT
TRBV20-1	TRBD2	.	SAREAGSSYEQY
TRBV4-2	.	.	ASTLESLSYGYT
TRBV9	.	many	ASSTSFEETQY
TRBV7-8	.	.	ASSSPGGDNEQF
TRBV28	.	.	ASNLRSARRETQY
TRBV29-1	TRBD2	once	SATLAGHIGEQF
TRBV20-1	.	few	SAPGFPLGDEQF
TRBV12-3/TRBV12-4	TRBD1	many	ASSFGGGTGDEKLF
TRBV5-1	.	once	ASSPRTPSTDTQY
TRBV20-1	.	.	SANRDGETQY
TRBV27	.	.	ASSFGLTSEQY
TRBV20-1	.	.	SAREGAWAYEQY
TRBV30	.	.	AWRTGLGAYEQY
TRBV6-5	.	.	ASSYSTTPGSNQPQH
TRBV6-2/TRBV6-3	TRBD2	.	ASSYATSGSGEQY
TRBV20-1	TRBD2	few	SAVGRREGNSYNEQF
TRBV6-5	.	few	ASSEGANVLT
TRBV29-1	TRBD1	.	SVYRDRGLWPNYGYT
TRBV27	.	.	ASGFGVSYEQY
TRBV9	TRBD2	once	ASSVTGGSSYNEQF
TRBV20-1	TRBD1	few	SAPIRPGQGFEQY
TRBV6-1	.	.	ASRGGPVWLNNEQF
TRBV18	.	.	ASSPGLNEKLF
TRBV7-2	.	few	ASSLAGSGVETQY
TRBV5-1	.	.	ASSFGGENIQY
TRBV6-5	.	few	ASSSLFSSYNEQF
TRBV20-1	TRBD1	.	SARTGTGVHGYT
TRBV20-1	TRBD2	.	SARGYLAGGPGELF
TRBV5-6	TRBD1	.	ASSLNRGRTDTQY
TRBV10-3	TRBD2	.	AIRAGGDTQY
TRBV3-1	TRBD1	.	ASSQGGTGGSPLH
TRBV5-1	TRBD2	few	ASSLVPQGAGGYEQY
TRBV7-6	.	few	ASSQRAGETQY
TRBV2	.	.	ASRRRTDFYEQY
TRBV15	.	few	ATSRDGDMNTEAF
TRBV20-1	.	.	SARTNWYEQY
TRBV19	.	.	ASSVNPGYEQY
TRBV6-2/TRBV6-3	TRBD1	.	ASSYSGQGTYEQY
TRBV12-3/TRBV12-4	.	once	ASSLGLGRGSSNQF
TRBV28	TRBD2	.	ASSSASGRDTDTQY
TRBV5-1	TRBD1	.	ASSLPSTGAYEQY